Below, one T cell receptor (beta chain) is given with its context. The data were taken from a study of T cell repertoires in cytomegalovirus infection. TCRdb recomputed calls from the reads with MiXCR, one row per CDR3 protein. The data show 560,000 or so distinct CDR3 sequences, with 16% seen just once and roughly a quarter held by the top ten. Germline V gene sequence: CDR1 MDHEN, CDR2 SYDVKM. The CDR3 spans 17 residues. Germline trimming cut 5 bases from V and 8 bases from J; bases unmatched to any gene: 15. Sequencing was performed on CD8+ T cells from PBMCs. V gene TRBV28 combines with J gene TRBJ2-1, with 10 bases identical to TRBD1. This clonotype was obtained from a human donor in good health (CMV status not recorded). Some clones in this sample may be carry-over from other donors' samples. The CDR3 DNA reads TGTGCCAGCAGTCTCGCAAAGCCGGGACAGGGGTCCCATGAGCAGTTCTTC. This encodes CASSLAKPGQGSHEQFF. The full variable domain, its missing parts supplied by reference TRBV28 and TRBJ2-1, is DVKVTQSSRYLVKRTGEKVFLECVQDMDHENMFWYRQDPGLGLRLIYFSYDVKMKEKGDIPEGYSVSREKKERFSLILESASTNQTSMYLCASSLAKPGQGSHEQFFGPGTRLTVL.